One and the same sample provided the 14 T cell receptor beta chains below, sequenced in a study of cytomegalovirus exposure and HLA in healthy donors. Both 60 Vbeta primers and 13 Jbeta primers went into the PCR. Some clones are missing from TCRdb's copy, which holds only in-frame ones; the method was immunoSEQ multiplex PCR. The table includes about 140,000 clones, 82% detected once. Sequences were obtained from PBMCs. These receptors were obtained from a man in his late teens or twenties in good health and CMV-seropositive.

The chain uses TRBV27 and TRBJ2-1; TRBD2 matches 8 bases. CDR1 is MNHEY, CDR2 SMNVEV, per germline (reference sequence). The CDR3 is made up of 16 amino acids. V shed 4 bases and J 3 bases; nucleotides not matched to a gene: 8. The CDR3 here is CASSSYSGTIYNEQFF. The CDR3 coding sequence is TGTGCCAGCAGTTCCTATAGCGGGACAATCTACAATGAGCAGTTCTTC.

The CDR3 region is CASSLNRGPEAFF. The CDR3 DNA reads as TGCGCCAGCAGCTTGAATCGAGGTCCTGAAGCTTTCTTT. The J gene is TRBJ1-1, the V gene TRBV5-1; D not resolved. The V gene lost 1 base and the J gene lost 6 bases, with 10 bases spanning the gap. The CDR3 runs to 13 residues. CDR1 SGHRS and CDR2 YFSETQ come from the germline V gene. The variable domain in full, with the rest retrieved from reference TRBV5-1 and TRBJ1-1, is KAGVTQTPRYLIKTRGQQVTLSCSPISGHRSVSWYQQTPGQGLQFLFEYFSETQRNKGNFPGRFSGRQFSNSRSEMNVSTLELGDSALYLCASSLNRGPEAFFGQGTRLTVV.

This chain uses TRBV5-8 with TRBJ2-7; the match to TRBD2 covers 8 bases. V gave up 6 bases and J gave up 0 bases; unmatched junction bases: 5. Per the germline V gene, CDR1 is SGHTS and CDR2 is YDEGEE. The CDR3 extends over 14 amino acids. The CDR3: CASTGLAGSYEQYF. DNA of the CDR3: TGTGCCAGCACAGGACTAGCAGGCTCCTACGAGCAGTACTTC.

CDR3 in amino acids: CASSLTGQLKYEQYF. The CDR3 nucleotides are TGTGCCAGCAGTTTAACGGGACAGCTAAAATACGAGCAGTACTTC. The gene calls are TRBV27 and TRBJ2-5; 7 bases are shared with TRBD1. The J call may be wrong; the DNA end is better matched by TRBJ2-7. From germline, CDR1 is MNHEY and CDR2 SMNVEV (reference sequence). The CDR3 has 15 amino acids.

The V gene is TRBV19, the J gene TRBJ1-2; 10 bases align to TRBD1. Unmatched junction bases numbered 8, after V lost 8 bases and J lost 5 bases. Germline CDR1 and CDR2: LNHDA and SQIVND (reference sequence). The CDR3 totals 14 residues. The CDR3 here is CASQGQGMGYGYTF. Here the CDR3 DNA reads TGTGCCAGTCAGGGACAGGGGATGGGATATGGCTACACCTTC.

V and J are TRBV10-3 and TRBJ2-7, with 7 nucleotides matching TRBD1. Germline trimming cut 6 bases from V and 3 bases from J; bases unmatched to any gene: 11. Germline V lookup: CDR1 ENHRY, CDR2 SYGVKD. This CDR3 has 15 residues. Here the CDR3 reads CAIRKQGVKIYEQYF. The CDR3 DNA is TGTGCCATCAGGAAGCAGGGGGTCAAGATCTACGAGCAGTACTTC.

This clone showed up just once. The chain carries TRBV5-6 and TRBJ1-1; D might be TRBD1 (6 bases). This CDR3 has 13 residues. The germline V gene encodes CDR1 SGHDT and CDR2 YYEEEE. The V end was cut by 2 bases, the J end by 7 bases, with 12 bases between. The CDR3 protein is CASSFTGRVEAFF. CDR3 bases: TGTGCCAGCAGCTTCACAGGGAGGGTTGAAGCTTTCTTT. Together with reference TRBV5-6 and TRBJ1-1, the CDR3 gives the full variable domain: DAGVTQSPTHLIKTRGQQVTLRCSPKSGHDTVSWYQQALGQGPQFIFQYYEEEERQRGNFPDRFSGHQFPNYSSELNVNALLLGDSALYLCASSFTGRVEAFFGQGTRLTVV.

This clone was observed once. The chain links TRBV11-2 to TRBJ1-5; the match to TRBD1 covers 7 bases. In germline, CDR1 is SGHAT, CDR2 FQNNGV. The CDR3 is made up of 15 amino acids. V shed 5 bases and J 3 bases; nucleotides not matched to a gene: 7. The DNA of the CDR3 is TGTGCCAGCAGCCCGGGGACAGCCTTCAATCAGCCCCAGCATTTT. It translates to CASSPGTAFNQPQHF. Full variable domain (remainder filled in from reference TRBV11-2 and TRBJ1-5): EAGVAQSPRYKIIEKRQSVAFWCNPISGHATLYWYQQILGQGPKLLIQFQNNGVVDDSQLPKDRFSAERLKGVDSTLKIQPAKLEDSAVYLCASSPGTAFNQPQHFGDGTRLSIL.

This clone has more than one count but fewer than ten. The rearrangement uses TRBV5-1 and TRBJ2-2; D may be TRBD1 (6 bases). The V end was cut by 6 bases, the J end by 6 bases, with 15 bases between. Germline V gene data show CDR1 as SGHRS and CDR2 as YFSETQ. The CDR3 sequence is 14 residues long. CDR3 coding DNA: TGCGCCAGCACCCAGGGGCCTGTTGCCGGGGAGCTGTTTTTT. It codes for CASTQGPVAGELFF.

The chain combines TRBV9 with TRBJ1-1; D remains ambiguous. This CDR3 comprises 14 residues. V shed 4 bases and J shed 1 base, with 11 bases lying between them. Germline V gene lookup returns CDR1 SGDLS and CDR2 YYNGEE. CDR3 coding DNA: TGTGCCAGCAGCAGACGCAGGCGGAACACTGAAGCTTTCTTT. This translates into CASSRRRRNTEAFF.

The chain employs TRBV5-1 and TRBJ2-7, with 7 bases identical to TRBD2. The J segment lost 5 bases and the V segment lost 3 bases, leaving 2 bases of the junction unmatched. Germline V gene data show CDR1 as SGHRS and CDR2 as YFSETQ. The CDR3 length is 12 residues. In DNA, the CDR3 is TGCGCCAGCAGCTGGGAGGGGAACGAGCAGTACTTC. Translating it yields CASSWEGNEQYF.

V usage is TRBV6-1 and J usage is TRBJ2-7; no firm D call. This CDR3 is built from 15 residues. Deletions cut 5 bases from V and 0 bases from J, with 14 bases between. Germline V gives CDR1 MNHNS, CDR2 SASEGT. In DNA form, the CDR3 reads TGTGCCAGCAGTTCACCCTACGAGGACTCCTACGAGCAGTACTTC. Its translation: CASSSPYEDSYEQYF.

This rearrangement joins TRBV19 to TRBJ1-2, with 10 bases aligning to TRBD1. CDR1 and CDR2 from the germline V gene are LNHDA and SQIVND (reference sequence). The J segment lost 1 base and the V segment lost 8 bases, leaving 13 bases of the junction unmatched. The CDR3 covers 17 residues. The CDR3: CASLRRDRGRDNYGYTF. The DNA for the CDR3 is TGTGCCAGTCTTAGGCGGGACAGGGGACGAGATAACTATGGCTACACCTTC.

The rearrangement links TRBV27 to TRBJ1-1, with a weak D call TRBD1 (5 bases). The length of the CDR3 is 15 residues. Trimming took 2 bases from V and 2 from J, leaving 12 bases between them. Germline V gene sequence: CDR1 MNHEY, CDR2 SMNVEV (reference sequence). In DNA form, the CDR3 reads TGTGCCAGCAGTTTAGCAGGGTCGTTAAACACTGAAGCTTTCTTT. As protein: CASSLAGSLNTEAFF.